These T cell receptor beta chains were read from a single sample in a study of blood T cells in healthy people across ages. Using its own MiXCR run on the 5' RACE reads, TCRdb lists one record per CDR3 protein. The repertoire includes some 690,000 distinct CDR3 sequences, about a fifth of them detected once, and under 25% sits in the top ten. What was sequenced was blood. The receptors come from a man between 65 and 80 years old in good health. Both conserved end residues are part of each CDR3. The D gene is left open where the match is weak. A row's size may be missing; if present it is once, few, many or a size class.

j_gene | d_gene | v_gene | abundance | len | CDR3nt | CDR3aa
TRBJ2-1 | - | TRBV6-5 | few | 16 | TGTGCCAGCAGTTACACATCTATACTAGTTTCAACTGAGCAGTTCTTC | CASSYTSILVSTEQFF
TRBJ2-3 | - | TRBV4-2 | few | 15 | TGTGCCAGCAGCCAATTAGTAGCGGGCACAGATACGCAGTATTTT | CASSQLVAGTDTQYF
TRBJ2-7 | TRBD2 | TRBV5-1 | - | 13 | TGCGCCAGTGGGACTAGCGGGGGGTACGAGCAGTACTTC | CASGTSGGYEQYF
TRBJ2-3 | - | TRBV6-5 | few | 11 | TGTGCCAGCAGCTTCCGGGACTCGCAGTATTTT | CASSFRDSQYF
TRBJ2-4 | - | TRBV30 | - | 15 | TGTGCCTGGAGTGTGGGAGGGGGTGGCAAAAACATTCAGTACTTC | CAWSVGGGGKNIQYF
TRBJ1-2 | - | TRBV5-1 | - | 14 | TGCGCCAGCAGCTTCCGGGACACCGACTATGGCTACACCTTC | CASSFRDTDYGYTF
TRBJ1-3 | - | TRBV5-1 | - | 16 | TGCGCCAGCAGCTTGGACGACTCTTTCTCTGGAAACACCATATATTTT | CASSLDDSFSGNTIYF
TRBJ1-2 | - | TRBV28 | - | 14 | TGTGCCACCGTAAGGGACAATTCTAACTATGGCTACACCTTC | CATVRDNSNYGYTF
TRBJ2-5 | TRBD1 | TRBV19 | - | 15 | TGTGCCAGTAGTATCGGAGGACAGGATCAAGAGACCCAGTACTTC | CASSIGGQDQETQYF
TRBJ2-3 | - | TRBV29-1 | - | 13 | TGCAGCGTTGAAGTAATGGGAACAGATACGCAGTATTTT | CSVEVMGTDTQYF
TRBJ2-7 | TRBD1 | TRBV7-9 | few | 19 | TGTGCCAGCAGCTTAGAGGGATTTAGAGGGGGCAGTTTGAAGTGGAAGCAGTACTTC | CASSLEGFRGGSLKWKQYF
TRBJ2-3 | TRBD2 | TRBV13 | - | 17 | TGTGCCAGCAGCTCCGGGACTAGCGGAAATGACACAGATACGCAGTATTTT | CASSSGTSGNDTDTQYF
TRBJ1-2 | - | TRBV4-1 | - | 15 | TGCGCCAGCAGCCAAGAACAGAGGAATACCTATGGCTACACCTTC | CASSQEQRNTYGYTF
TRBJ2-3 | TRBD1 | TRBV6-1 | many | 14 | TGTGCCAGCAGGACAGGGGCAAGCACAGATACGCAGTATTTT | CASRTGASTDTQYF
TRBJ2-1 | - | TRBV7-8 | few | 10 | TGTGCCCTAGGGGGTAATGAGCAGTTCTTC | CALGGNEQFF
TRBJ1-2 | - | TRBV12-3/TRBV12-4 | few | 13 | TGTGCCAGCAGTTTTTCACGGACGGTTGGCTACACCTTC | CASSFSRTVGYTF